One sample yielded the 8 T cell receptor beta chains listed below, sequenced in a study of blood T cell repertoires in COVID-19. The data were produced by immunoSEQ multiplex PCR, yet TCRdb's version contains in-frame clones alone and is incomplete. The top ten hold roughly 9.4% of the sample, which has roughly 400,000 clones, around nine tenths seen once. Sequences were obtained from PBMCs or T cells enriched from blood (not recorded which). All receptors come from a woman between 45 and 65 years old who had recovered from COVID-19.

The V gene is TRBV7-9, the J gene TRBJ2-7, with 7 nucleotides matching TRBD1. The length of the CDR3 is 13 residues. CDR1 and CDR2 (germline): SEHNR, FQNEAQ (reference sequence). The V and J ends lost 5 bases and 0 bases, in that order; junction bases with no gene match: 1. The CDR3, as DNA: TGTGCCAGCAGCCCAGGGGGCTCCTACGAGCAGTACTTC. Protein sequence: CASSPGGSYEQYF.

The rearrangement joins TRBV30 to TRBJ1-5; 9 bases are a match to TRBD1. Germline V lookup: CDR1 GTSNPN, CDR2 SVGIG (reference sequence). The V gene end was trimmed by 1 base and the J gene end by 4 bases; junction bases not matched to a gene: 2. The CDR3 totals 14 residues. The CDR3 here is CAWSGTGENQPQHF. The CDR3 DNA follows: TGTGCCTGGAGTGGGACAGGGGAAAATCAGCCCCAGCATTTT.

V gene TRBV11-2 combines with J gene TRBJ2-7; tentative D call: TRBD1 (6 bases). The CDR3 consists of 16 residues. Germline CDR1 is SGHAT and CDR2 is FQNNGV. Trimming pared 3 bases from V and 1 base from J, leaving 16 bases between. The CDR3 bases are TGTGCCAGCAGCTTTACCGCCGGGACACAGTCCTACGAGCAGTACTTC. Amino acid sequence: CASSFTAGTQSYEQYF.

The V gene is TRBV5-1, the J gene TRBJ2-2; 7 bases match TRBD1. V gave up 5 bases and J gave up 6 bases; unmatched junction bases: 13. The CDR3 runs to 16 residues. Germline V lookup: CDR1 SGHRS, CDR2 YFSETQ. The CDR3 loop reads CASRTGEGYVAGELFF. The CDR3 coding sequence is TGCGCCAGCAGAACAGGGGAAGGTTATGTGGCCGGGGAGCTGTTTTTT.

The chain links TRBV14 to TRBJ1-1; D uncertain. Germline V lookup: CDR1 SGHDN, CDR2 FVKESK. The ends were cut back, 4 bases at V and 1 base at J, with 10 bases in the middle. CDR3 length: 14 residues. As DNA, the CDR3 is TGTGCCAGCAGCCCCCTAGACGGGAACACTGAAGCTTTCTTT. It codes for CASSPLDGNTEAFF.

This clone was recorded once. The gene calls are TRBV6-2 or TRBV6-3 and TRBJ2-5; TRBD1 might be the D (5 bases). Between the trimmed V and J ends, which lost 5 bases and 5 bases, there was a span of 15 bases. This CDR3 is built from 14 residues. The germline CDR1 and CDR2 sequences are MNHEY and SVGEGT. The CDR3 DNA follows: TGTGCCAGCAGTGTACTCAGGGTCGGGGAGACCCAGTACTTC. It encodes CASSVLRVGETQYF.

The CDR3, as DNA: TGTGCCAGCAGCGCCGGGTCCCGGAGGGCTTTCTTT. Its protein product is CASSAGSRRAFF. This chain joins TRBV6-2 or TRBV6-3 and TRBJ1-1; no clear D. Germline CDR1 is MNHEY and CDR2 is SVGEGT. The germline V and J ends were trimmed by 6 bases and 11 bases, with 16 bases remaining between them. The length of the CDR3 is 12 residues.

The chain has TRBV28 and TRBJ1-3; a weak D match, TRBD1 (5 bases). Germline CDR1 is MDHEN and CDR2 is SYDVKM. V was shortened by 2 bases and J by 5 bases, with 13 bases between the two germline ends. There are 15 residues in the CDR3. The CDR3 spells CASSLGGRGRNTIYF. The CDR3 DNA reads TGTGCCAGCAGTTTAGGAGGGCGGGGGAGAAACACCATATATTTT.